Below are 21 T cell receptor beta chains sequenced from a single sample in a study of blood T cell repertoires in COVID-19. Sequenced by immunoSEQ multiplex PCR; TCRdb stores in-frame clones only, minus some. There are some 140,000 clones in the sample; 85% to 90% occur only once, and about 2% lies in the top ten. The sequenced sample consisted of peripheral blood. The receptors were gathered from a man aged 65 to 79 with active COVID-19.

The chain uses TRBV7-9 and TRBJ2-7; the match to TRBD1 covers 7 bases. From germline, CDR1 is SEHNR and CDR2 FQNEAQ (reference sequence). This CDR3 has 13 residues. V trimming: 8 bases; J trimming: 2 bases; junction bases outside the gene matches: 6. The CDR3 sequence: CASGRQGTYEQYF. DNA of the CDR3: TGTGCCAGCGGACGACAGGGAACCTACGAGCAGTACTTC.

This clone has a single count. The rearrangement joins TRBV6-6 to TRBJ2-1, with TRBD2 matching 14 bases. The CDR3 is 15 residues long. With 4 bases clipped from V and 8 bases from J, the junction kept 4 bases outside the gene matches. Germline CDR1 and CDR2: MNHNY and SVGAGI (reference sequence). The CDR3 protein is CASSSTSGRVYEQFF. The DNA of the CDR3 is TGTGCCAGCAGTTCGACTAGCGGGAGGGTCTATGAGCAGTTCTTC.

CDR3: CSASKRQGMNNEQFF. CDR3 DNA: TGCAGTGCTAGTAAGAGACAGGGGATGAACAATGAGCAGTTCTTC. V and J are TRBV20-1 and TRBJ2-1; TRBD1 matches 8 bases. Germline assignment: CDR1 DFQATT and CDR2 SNEGSKA (reference sequence). V gave up 3 bases and J gave up 5 bases; unmatched junction bases: 9. The CDR3 totals 15 residues.

The chain couples TRBV5-4 to TRBJ1-3, with D possibly matching TRBD1 (5 bases). CDR1 and CDR2 (germline): SGHNT, YYREEE (reference sequence). The CDR3 is 14 residues long. Trimming pared 0 bases from V and 1 base from J, leaving 5 bases between. The CDR3 region has the DNA TGTGCCAGCAGCTTGGCAGGGTCTGGAAACACCATATATTTT. The encoded protein is CASSLAGSGNTIYF. Full variable domain (outside the CDR3, taken from reference TRBV5-4 and TRBJ1-3): ETGVTQSPTHLIKTRGQQVTLRCSSQSGHNTVSWYQQALGQGPQFIFQYYREEENGRGNFPPRFSGLQFPNYSSELNVNALELDDSALYLCASSLAGSGNTIYFGEGSWLTVV.

CDR3 in amino acids: CASTLPGGETQYF. In DNA form, the CDR3 reads TGTGCCAGCACTCTACCAGGGGGCGAGACCCAGTACTTC. The J gene is TRBJ2-5, the V gene TRBV28; TRBD1 matches at 8 bases. V lost 7 bases to trimming and J lost 5 bases; unmatched junction nucleotides: 6. The CDR3 runs to 13 residues. The germline gives CDR1 MDHEN, CDR2 SYDVKM.

The chain couples TRBV19 to TRBJ1-4; D ambiguous. This CDR3 comprises 14 residues. CDR1 is LNHDA, CDR2 SQIVND, per germline (reference sequence). V lost 7 bases to trimming and J lost 7 bases, with 16 bases between them. The CDR3 DNA reads TGTGCCAGTATCGGAGGAGGGCTCGGTGAAAAACTGTTTTTT. This sequence encodes CASIGGGLGEKLFF.

DNA of the CDR3: TGTGCCAGCAGCTTCGCCGGGGAGCTGTTTTTT. Its translation is CASSFAGELFF. The chain links TRBV7-9 to TRBJ2-2; no clear D gene. This CDR3 contains 11 residues. V was trimmed by 3 bases and J by 6 bases, leaving 2 bases between them. Germline V gives CDR1 SEHNR, CDR2 FQNEAQ (reference sequence).

The genes are TRBV27 and TRBJ1-2; D perhaps matches TRBD1 (5 bases). This CDR3 has 11 amino acids. Looked up from germline, CDR1 is MNHEY and CDR2 is SMNVEV (reference sequence). V was pared by 8 bases and J by 3 bases, with 7 bases between. CDR3 protein: CASRGYYGYTF. CDR3 nucleotide sequence: TGTGCCAGCCGGGGGTACTATGGCTACACCTTC.

V and J are TRBV5-4 and TRBJ2-5; 10 bases match TRBD2. CDR1 and CDR2 from the germline V gene are SGHNT and YYREEE (reference sequence). Trimming cost V 4 bases and J 1 base; bases outside gene matches: 7. CDR3 length: 16 amino acids. This chain's CDR3 is CASSRPGLAVQETQYF. As DNA, the CDR3 is TGTGCCAGCAGCCGACCTGGACTAGCGGTCCAAGAGACCCAGTACTTC.

The count of this clone is one. The J gene is TRBJ1-1, the V gene TRBV3-1 (or the pseudogene TRBV3-2), with D uncertain. CDR3 length: 14 residues. Deletions cut 2 bases from V and 0 bases from J, with 7 bases between. Germline CDR1 and CDR2: LGHDT and YNNKEL (reference sequence). The CDR3 sequence is CASSQPVLNTEAFF. The CDR3 coding sequence is TGTGCCAGCAGCCAACCAGTCTTGAACACTGAAGCTTTCTTT.

This chain's CDR3 is CASSLDETTQQFF. In DNA form, the CDR3 reads TGTGCCAGCAGCTTAGACGAGACAACACAGCAGTTCTTC. The chain has TRBV11-3 and TRBJ2-1; D gene uncertain. V was pared by 0 bases and J by 11 bases, with 11 bases between. The CDR3 spans 13 residues. Germline V gives CDR1 SGHNT, CDR2 YENEEA.

The gene calls are TRBV5-1 and TRBJ2-1, with unresolved D. The CDR3 covers 15 residues. The germline V and J ends were trimmed by 0 bases and 0 bases, with 7 bases remaining between them. Looked up from germline, CDR1 is SGHRS and CDR2 is YFSETQ. The CDR3 spells CASSLDPSSYNEQFF. The CDR3 region has the DNA TGCGCCAGCAGCTTGGATCCGAGCTCCTACAATGAGCAGTTCTTC.

J is TRBJ2-7 and V is TRBV30; possible D gene TRBD2, 6 bases. V lost 3 bases to trimming and J lost 5 bases, with 20 bases between them. This CDR3 is built from 15 residues. Germline CDR1 GTSNPN, CDR2 SVGIG (reference sequence). In DNA, the CDR3 is TGTGCCTGGAGGGTTAATGGCGGGGCCTTCCACGAGCAGTACTTC. Its protein is CAWRVNGGAFHEQYF.

The rearrangement links TRBV7-2 to TRBJ2-7; perhaps TRBD2 as D (6 bases). Per germline, CDR1 SGHTA and CDR2 FQGNSA. V lost 6 bases, J lost 3 bases, and 15 bases lay in between. There are 14 residues in the CDR3. DNA of the CDR3: TGTGCCAGCAGTGCGACCTACGGGAGCTACGAGCAGTACTTC. This gives the protein CASSATYGSYEQYF.

The V gene is TRBV24-1, the J gene TRBJ2-7; unclear D gene. V was clipped by 4 bases and J by 7 bases, with 4 bases between them. The CDR3 spans 10 residues. Per germline, CDR1 KGHDR and CDR2 SFDVKD. CDR3 protein: CATSDLEQYF. DNA for the CDR3: TGTGCCACCAGTGACCTGGAGCAGTACTTC.

The rearrangement links TRBV28 to TRBJ1-4; 10 bases are shared with TRBD1. From germline, CDR1 is MDHEN and CDR2 SYDVKM. This CDR3 has 15 amino acids. With 2 bases clipped from V and 5 bases from J, the junction kept 2 bases outside the gene matches. For the CDR3, the DNA is TGTGCCAGCAGTTTAAGGACAGGGGGGAATGAAAAACTGTTTTTT. Translating gives CASSLRTGGNEKLFF.

This chain uses TRBV7-3 with TRBJ2-1, with 9 bases lining up with TRBD1. With V trimmed by 2 bases and J by 8 bases, 7 bases remained unmatched. Germline V gives CDR1 SGHTA, CDR2 FQGTGA. The CDR3 sequence is 15 residues long. The CDR3 DNA reads TGTGCCAGCAGCTTATACAGGGGGCGTACGGATGAGCAGTTCTTC. Protein product: CASSLYRGRTDEQFF.

This clone was counted once. The V and J genes are TRBV14 and TRBJ2-1; 10 bases map to TRBD2. The J segment lost 0 bases and the V segment lost 4 bases, leaving 3 bases of the junction unmatched. Germline values: CDR1 SGHDN, CDR2 FVKESK. The CDR3 runs 16 residues. DNA of the CDR3: TGTGCCAGCAGCCCTCCTAGCGGGAGCTCCTACAATGAGCAGTTCTTC. Its protein product is CASSPPSGSSYNEQFF. The whole variable domain, remainder taken from reference TRBV14 and TRBJ2-1, is EAGVTQFPSHSVIEKGQTVTLRCDPISGHDNLYWYRRVMGKEIKFLLHFVKESKQDESGMPNNRFLAERTGGTYSTLKVQPAELEDSGVYFCASSPPSGSSYNEQFFGPGTRLTVL.

The gene calls are TRBV27 and TRBJ2-1; 12 bases are a match to TRBD2. CDR1 MNHEY and CDR2 SMNVEV come from the germline V gene (reference sequence). V gave up 4 bases and J gave up 4 bases; unmatched junction bases: 5. This CDR3 spans 16 amino acids. CDR3 nucleotides: TGTGCCAGCAGTTCCCGACTAGCGGGAGATTACAATGAGCAGTTCTTC. Its protein product is CASSSRLAGDYNEQFF.

The V and J genes are TRBV18 and TRBJ2-1; 9 nucleotides align to TRBD1. The germline V gene has CDR1 KGHSH and CDR2 LQKENI. This CDR3 region has 14 residues. The junction had 6 bases not matched to a gene; V was cut back by 2 bases and J by 10 bases. Here the CDR3 reads CASSPSVGTGEQFF. CDR3 nucleotides: TGTGCCAGCTCACCAAGTGTGGGGACAGGGGAGCAGTTCTTC. Complete variable domain (other parts from reference TRBV18 and TRBJ2-1): NAGVMQNPRHLVRRRGQEARLRCSPMKGHSHVYWYRQLPEEGLKFMVYLQKENIIDESGMPKERFSAEFPKEGPSILRIQQVVRGDSAAYFCASSPSVGTGEQFFGPGTRLTVL.

The chain recombines TRBV6-2 or TRBV6-3 with TRBJ1-1; D remains ambiguous. The V gene lost 2 bases and the J gene lost 4 bases, with 8 bases spanning the gap. CDR1 is MNHEY, CDR2 SVGEGT, per germline. The CDR3 loop spans 13 amino acids. The CDR3 nucleotides read TGTGCCAGCAGTTACCGGGGATTCACTGAAGCTTTCTTT. Its protein is CASSYRGFTEAFF.